Presented here are 5 T cell receptor beta chains from one specimen sequenced in a study of beta chain features in type 1 diabetes. Study-wide results and caveats: Moderately but significantly shorter TCRB CDR3s were found in Type 1 diabetes patients in all four CD4+ subsets.

Every bit of the isolated RNA underwent reverse transcription, so sequencing read expressed TCRB transcripts. Clones were sequenced by immunoSEQ multiplex PCR, and TCRdb holds only the in-frame ones, with some missing. The table has around 250,000 clones, 20% seen once; the top ten hold 0.028%. Antigen specificity for these receptors is unknown. Sequencing was done on a sample of naive CD4+ T cells from blood. The origin of the receptors is a woman between 35 and 50 years old with type 1 diabetes.

The table lists this clone with a few counts. This chain links TRBV30 with TRBJ2-5, with 10 bases fitting TRBD2. Germline V gene sequence: CDR1 GTSNPN, CDR2 SVGIG (reference sequence). The V gene end was trimmed by 5 bases and the J gene end by 2 bases; junction bases not matched to a gene: 2. This CDR3 contains 13 residues. CDR3 sequence reads: CAWELAGQETQYF. CDR3 bases: TGTGCCTGGGAACTAGCGGGACAAGAGACCCAGTACTTC.

V is TRBV6-5 and J is TRBJ2-1, with D possibly being TRBD2 (5 bases). Germline CDR1 is MNHEY and CDR2 is SVGAGI. V lost 5 bases, J lost 8 bases, and 10 bases lay in between. The length of the CDR3 is 12 residues. The CDR3 reads CASSRDRDEQFF. As DNA, the CDR3 is TGTGCCAGCAGTCGGGATCGGGATGAGCAGTTCTTC.

This clone has just a few counts. This rearrangement joins TRBV7-2 to TRBJ2-1; TRBD2 agrees at 11 bases. V lost 5 bases to trimming and J lost 6 bases; unmatched junction nucleotides: 6. CDR1 is SGHTA, CDR2 FQGNSA, per germline. CDR3 length equals 15 residues. The CDR3 is CASSLSGGAFNEQFF. The CDR3 nucleotides are TGTGCCAGCAGCCTTAGCGGGGGGGCTTTCAATGAGCAGTTCTTC.

J is TRBJ2-6 and V is TRBV19; D possibly corresponds to TRBD1 (6 bases). Deletions cut 10 bases from V and 1 base from J, with 23 bases between. The germline V gene has CDR1 LNHDA and CDR2 SQIVND (reference sequence). CDR3 length: 18 residues. The CDR3 DNA sequence: TGTGCCACCCTGAATTTGGGACACCTGTCTTCTGGGGCCAACGTCCTGACTTTC. The encoded protein is CATLNLGHLSSGANVLTF.

The chain employs TRBV7-2 and TRBJ2-5, with TRBD1 matching over 7 bases. The CDR3 totals 14 residues. V lost 5 bases to trimming and J lost 1 base; unmatched junction nucleotides: 4. CDR1 SGHTA and CDR2 FQGNSA come from the germline V gene. The CDR3 loop reads CASSHGQVQETQYF. The CDR3 DNA is TGTGCCAGCAGCCACGGACAGGTCCAAGAGACCCAGTACTTC.